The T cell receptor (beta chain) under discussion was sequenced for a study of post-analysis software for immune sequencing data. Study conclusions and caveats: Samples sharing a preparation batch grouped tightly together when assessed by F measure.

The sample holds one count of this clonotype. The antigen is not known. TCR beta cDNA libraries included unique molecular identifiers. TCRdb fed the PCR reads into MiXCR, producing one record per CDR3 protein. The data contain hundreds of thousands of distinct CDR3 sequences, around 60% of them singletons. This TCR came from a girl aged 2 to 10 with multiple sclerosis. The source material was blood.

This chain's CDR3 is CASSLVPGVDTEAFF. The CDR3 nucleotides read TGCGCCAGCAGCTTGGTACCAGGAGTAGACACTGAAGCTTTCTTT. The chain has TRBV5-1 and TRBJ1-1, with D uncertain. Per germline, CDR1 SGHRS and CDR2 YFSETQ. The CDR3 has 15 residues. Trimming pared 0 bases from V and 3 bases from J, leaving 12 bases between.